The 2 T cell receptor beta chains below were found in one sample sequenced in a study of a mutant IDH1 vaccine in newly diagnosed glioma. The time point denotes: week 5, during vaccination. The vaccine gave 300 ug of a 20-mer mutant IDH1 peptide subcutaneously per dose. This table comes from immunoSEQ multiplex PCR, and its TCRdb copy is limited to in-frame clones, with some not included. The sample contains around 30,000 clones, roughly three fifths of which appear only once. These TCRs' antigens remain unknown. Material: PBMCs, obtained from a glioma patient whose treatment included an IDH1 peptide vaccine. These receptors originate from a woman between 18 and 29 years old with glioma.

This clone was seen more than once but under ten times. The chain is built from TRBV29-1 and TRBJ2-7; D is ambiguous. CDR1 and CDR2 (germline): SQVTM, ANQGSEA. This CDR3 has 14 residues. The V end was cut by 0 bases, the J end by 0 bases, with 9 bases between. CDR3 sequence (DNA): TGCAGCGTTGAAGAGGGGATCGGCTCCTACGAGCAGTACTTC. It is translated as CSVEEGIGSYEQYF.

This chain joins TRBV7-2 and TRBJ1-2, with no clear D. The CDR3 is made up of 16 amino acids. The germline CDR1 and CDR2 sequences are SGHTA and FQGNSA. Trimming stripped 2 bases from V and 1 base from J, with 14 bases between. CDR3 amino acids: CASSLQDGESNYGYTF. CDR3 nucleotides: TGTGCCAGCAGCTTACAGGATGGGGAGAGTAACTATGGCTACACCTTC.